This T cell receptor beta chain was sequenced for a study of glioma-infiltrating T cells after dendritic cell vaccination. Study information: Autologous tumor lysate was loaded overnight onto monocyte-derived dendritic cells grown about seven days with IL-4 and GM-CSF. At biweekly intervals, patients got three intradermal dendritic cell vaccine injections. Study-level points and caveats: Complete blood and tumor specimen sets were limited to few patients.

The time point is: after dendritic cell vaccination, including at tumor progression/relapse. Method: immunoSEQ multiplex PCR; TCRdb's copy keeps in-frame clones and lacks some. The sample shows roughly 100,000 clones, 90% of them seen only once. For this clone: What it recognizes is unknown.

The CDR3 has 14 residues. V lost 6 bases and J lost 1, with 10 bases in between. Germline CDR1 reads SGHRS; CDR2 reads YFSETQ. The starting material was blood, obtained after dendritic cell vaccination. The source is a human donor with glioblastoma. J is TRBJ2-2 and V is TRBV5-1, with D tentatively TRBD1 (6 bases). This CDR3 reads CASTLQGNTGELFF. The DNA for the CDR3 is TGCGCCAGCACCCTACAGGGGAACACCGGGGAGCTGTTTTTT.